The 13 T cell receptor beta chains given below trace back to one sample, sequenced in a study of blood T cells in healthy people across ages. A second PCR of about 7 to 11 cycles used a sample-barcoded 5' primer and a J-beta primer mix. TCRdb reprocessed the 5' RACE reads with MiXCR, giving one entry per CDR3 protein. The table has some 900,000 distinct CDR3 sequences, roughly 48% seen once. Sequenced material: blood. The origin of the receptors is a man aged 25 to 45 in good health.

This clonotype was seen only a few times. The rearrangement uses TRBV7-9 and TRBJ1-4; D ambiguous. V dropped 7 bases and J dropped 5 bases, with 11 bases sitting between them. The germline V gene has CDR1 SEHNR and CDR2 FQNEAQ (reference sequence). The CDR3 contains 13 residues. The CDR3 region has the DNA TGTGCCAGCACCCAAATTGAAAATGAAAAACTGTTTTTT. This codes for CASTQIENEKLFF.

V gene TRBV6-1 combines with J gene TRBJ2-5; TRBD2 matches 9 bases. The CDR3 length is 16 residues. Germline V CDR1 and CDR2: MNHNS, SASEGT. Unmatched junction bases numbered 21, after V lost 8 bases and J lost 11 bases. CDR3 loop: CASGALALTSGNEQYF. CDR3 bases: TGTGCCAGCGGAGCCCTTGCCCTGACTAGCGGCAATGAGCAGTACTTC.

This clonotype showed up just a few times. The CDR3 here is CSARGGEDRETQYF. The CDR3 coding sequence is TGCAGTGCTAGAGGGGGCGAGGATAGGGAGACCCAGTACTTC. This sequence joins TRBV20-1 and TRBJ2-5, with D perhaps matching TRBD1 (5 bases). The CDR3 runs to 14 residues. V gave up 1 base and J gave up 5 bases, with 14 bases separating them. Germline V gene lookup returns CDR1 DFQATT and CDR2 SNEGSKA (reference sequence).

This clonotype was observed a handful of times. This rearrangement joins TRBV6-5 to TRBJ2-1; possibly TRBD1 or TRBD2 for D (6 bases each). The V gene's germline CDR1 is MNHEY and CDR2 SVGAGI. The CDR3 is 15 residues long. Trimming shortened V by 0 bases and J by 9 bases, and 15 bases separated the two germline ends. Written as DNA, the CDR3 is TGTGCCAGCAGTTACTCGACGGGGGCTCCAAGTGAGCAGTTCTTC. Amino acids: CASSYSTGAPSEQFF.

This sequence joins TRBV2 and TRBJ2-4; TRBD2 agrees at 12 bases. The J call is doubtful: the DNA matches TRBJ2-7 better. Germline V gives CDR1 SNHLY, CDR2 FYNNEI. The CDR3 covers 16 residues. The CDR3 nucleotides read TGTGCCAGCAGTCTTATATCTAGCGGGGGGGCAGGCGAGCAGTACTTC. Protein sequence: CASSLISSGGAGEQYF.

The table lists this clonotype with a few counts. This chain joins TRBV29-1 and TRBJ1-1; possible D gene TRBD1, 5 bases. Trimming shortened V by 0 bases and J by 8 bases, and 13 bases separated the two germline ends. The length of the CDR3 is 13 residues. Looked up from germline, CDR1 is SQVTM and CDR2 is ANQGSEA. CDR3 sequence reads: CSVEDGRGMEAFF. The CDR3 DNA reads as TGCAGCGTTGAAGATGGCCGGGGGATGGAAGCTTTCTTT.

The rearrangement uses TRBV5-1 and TRBJ2-1, with 7 bases that match TRBD1. The CDR3 is 15 residues long. Germline CDR1 and CDR2: SGHRS and YFSETQ. J gave up 0 bases and V 4 bases, and 4 bases lay outside the gene matches. The CDR3 loop reads CASSKGDSSYNEQFF. For the CDR3, the DNA is TGCGCCAGCAGCAAAGGGGACAGCTCCTACAATGAGCAGTTCTTC.

This clonotype was observed a handful of times. The rearrangement joins TRBV28 to TRBJ2-3; a possible D gene is TRBD1 (6 bases). This CDR3 spans 16 amino acids. Trimming stripped 6 bases from V and 0 bases from J, with 16 bases between. The germline CDR1 and CDR2 sequences are MDHEN and SYDVKM. DNA of the CDR3: TGTGCCAGCAGCCCCCGACAGGAAGTTAGCACAGATACGCAGTATTTT. Translation gives CASSPRQEVSTDTQYF.

In this sample, this clonotype turned up once. This chain uses TRBV3-1 with TRBJ2-7, with D uncertain. Between the trimmed V and J ends, which lost 2 bases and 6 bases, there was a span of 8 bases. CDR3 size: 12 residues. From germline, CDR1 is LGHDT and CDR2 YNNKEL (reference sequence). The CDR3 sequence: CASSQSGCEQYF. In DNA form, the CDR3 reads TGTGCCAGCAGCCAATCTGGGTGCGAGCAGTACTTC.

This clonotype was counted many times. The gene calls are TRBV30 and TRBJ1-2; D is possibly TRBD1 (5 bases). This CDR3 region has 12 residues. V lost 3 bases and J lost 4, with 9 bases in between. CDR1 is GTSNPN and CDR2 is SVGIG in the germline V gene (reference sequence). CDR3 loop: CAWSRGSYGYTF. In DNA, the CDR3 is TGTGCCTGGAGCCGGGGGTCCTATGGCTACACCTTC.

This clonotype was seen a few times. The chain couples TRBV6-1 to TRBJ2-1; TRBD2 agrees at 12 bases. In germline, CDR1 is MNHNS, CDR2 SASEGT. The CDR3 consists of 19 residues. The ends lost 6 bases at V and 7 bases at J; junction bases unmatched: 19. The CDR3 region has the DNA TGTGCCAGCAGACGACTAGGGTTCGCTAGCGGGGGGGGCTGGAATGAGCAGTTCTTC. It yields the protein CASRRLGFASGGGWNEQFF.

This sequence joins TRBV3-1 and TRBJ2-1, with a possible D match to TRBD2 (5 bases). Deletions cut 4 bases from V and 6 bases from J, with 13 bases between. Germline V lookup: CDR1 LGHDT, CDR2 YNNKEL (reference sequence). This CDR3 contains 14 residues. CDR3 coding DNA: TGTGCCAGCAGCCGGGCTAGCTTTTCCAATGAGCAGTTCTTC. This sequence encodes CASSRASFSNEQFF.

The chain has TRBV30 and TRBJ1-4, with D possibly matching TRBD1 (6 bases). V dropped 7 bases and J dropped 7 bases, with 16 bases sitting between them. CDR1 is GTSNPN, CDR2 SVGIG, per germline (reference sequence). This CDR3 is 13 amino acids long. The CDR3 loop is CASTRGAGEKLFF. The CDR3 DNA follows: TGTGCCTCTACTCGGGGGGCGGGTGAAAAACTGTTTTTT.